This TCR beta chain is drawn from a study of shared clonotypes between healthy human individuals (TCRdb year 2020). Some background on the complete study: A couple of women and a few men aged 18 to 49 years were included in the cohort. Per donor, three plates each were used for CD4 naive and CD4 memory, two for CD8 naive, and one for CD8 memory. Blood TCR repertoires of five healthy adults were deeply sequenced to estimate repertoire size and the extent of clonotype sharing between individuals. To increase sequencing depth and limit assay-specific biases, TCR repertoire library preparation and sequencing were carried out by different laboratories using diverse techniques. Per donor, leukapheresis produced somewhere between about 0.94 and 9 billion PBMCs. Here is what the overall study found, with its caveats: Only blood was sampled, and tissue TCR repertoires likely differ from those in blood. Clonotypes shared by all four sorted-subset donors showed higher generation probabilities than non-shared clonotypes. Pairwise subsampling led to the expectation that sequencing depth would affect the degree of clonotype sharing among donors. When several donors were compared, the shared fraction of clonotypes was around 5% for naive CD4, 3% to 4% for naive CD8, 2% to 2.5% for memory CD4, and roughly 0.43% for memory CD8. Rarefaction of sorted-subset datasets indicated incomplete sequencing despite the large sequencing depth. Naive subsets generally had larger estimated clonotype richness than memory subsets. The small number of donors limited the genetic and exposure-history diversity represented.

The CDR3, cysteine through phenylalanine, is 13 amino acids long. Of all the DNA, just the CDR3 is kept, 39 bases in frame from base 1. CDR1 and CDR2 are drawn from the germline V gene: SQVTM, ANQGSEA. V loses 2 bases of germline sequence and J loses 6 bases, and the interval between the two ends is 11 bases. A word on this clone: Its antigen is unknown. Within one base of it there is no much larger clone, and no base qualities were kept.

Using the deep immunoSEQ assay, multiplex PCR amplified TCR CDR3 regions from genomic DNA. Extracted genomic DNA from each cell subset was spread evenly across all wells of several immunoSEQ 96-well plates, with each plate serving as a replicate. Each replicate PCR for sorted subsets received about 210 ng genomic DNA, equal to about 29,000 T cell genomes. The purified libraries were quantified using a Qubit 3.0 fluorometer, sized with a Bioanalyzer 2100, and then quantified again using the KAPA Library Quantification kit. A separate single-read 150-cycle Illumina NextSeq 550 flow cell was used to sequence each immunoSEQ 96-well plate. The study's own analysis went as follows. Because only junctional sequences without quality scores were contained in the immunoSEQ output, filtering matching that applied to full-length reads could not be performed. To assign V/J genes and CDR3, sequences were annotated using PyIR, a Python wrapper for IgBLAST v1.9, with IMGT germline references. Any read was removed if the V/J assignment was weak (E-value above 1e-6), the CDR3 was missing, or the read contained stop codons, out-of-frame junctions, or ambiguous translated residues. V3J clonotypes were defined as sequences sharing an identical inferred V gene, J gene, and CDR3 amino acid sequence. To compute the percentage overlap between repertoires, the number of shared unique clonotypes was divided by the size of the smaller repertoire. RTK rarefaction, the Chao1 estimator, and Recon v2.1 estimates of unobserved clonotypes were used to assess repertoire richness. Generation probabilities for all TCRbeta clonotypes obtained by the gDNA method from several donors were computed using OLGA. The source is immuneACCESS, and TCRdb retained only in-frame sequences with V and J called. Part of the clones is not carried over; for the studies checked, unresolved V genes explain less than half of this, and the remainder is unexplained. The V and J calls and clone size come from that table; D and trimming were worked out from the DNA. In all, the sample holds under 200,000 clones, and over 85% of those were seen once. Around 0.072% of the sample belongs to the ten largest clones.

Donors were healthy HIV-negative adults with no recently reported acute infections or vaccinations. Every donor was a Caucasian adult living in Nashville, Tennessee, USA. CD4+ T cells were enriched by magnetic negative selection; naive cells were then positively selected on CD45RA, and the negative fraction formed the memory subset. Blood was collected by leukapheresis, and PBMCs were isolated by Ficoll-Histopaque density gradient centrifugation and then cryopreserved in liquid nitrogen vapor phase. Analytical flow cytometry was used to check the purity and quantity of each magnetically sorted T cell population. Genomic DNA was isolated from each sorted fraction and quantified by UV absorbance on a Nanodrop 2000c.

Source material: naive CD4+ T cells sorted from blood. What the cell subset or site label conveys for this sample: CD45RA+ positively selected. The TCR originated in a woman in her twenties or thirties in good health. The chain uses TRBV29-1 and TRBJ2-1, with the identity of the D gene unclear. The DNA reads TGCAGCGTTGAATCGACCCAAGGCAATGAGCAGTTCTTC. Its protein is CSVESTQGNEQFF.